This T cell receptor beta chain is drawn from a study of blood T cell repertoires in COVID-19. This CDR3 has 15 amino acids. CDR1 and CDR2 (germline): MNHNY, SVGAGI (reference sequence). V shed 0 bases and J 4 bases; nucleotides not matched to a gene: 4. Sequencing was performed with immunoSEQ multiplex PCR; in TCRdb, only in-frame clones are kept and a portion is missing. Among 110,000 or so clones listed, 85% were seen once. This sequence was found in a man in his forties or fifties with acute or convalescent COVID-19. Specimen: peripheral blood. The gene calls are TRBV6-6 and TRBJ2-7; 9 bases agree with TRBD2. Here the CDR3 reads CASSYSSSGAYEQYF. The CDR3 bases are TGTGCCAGCAGTTACTCGTCTAGCGGGGCATACGAGCAGTACTTC.